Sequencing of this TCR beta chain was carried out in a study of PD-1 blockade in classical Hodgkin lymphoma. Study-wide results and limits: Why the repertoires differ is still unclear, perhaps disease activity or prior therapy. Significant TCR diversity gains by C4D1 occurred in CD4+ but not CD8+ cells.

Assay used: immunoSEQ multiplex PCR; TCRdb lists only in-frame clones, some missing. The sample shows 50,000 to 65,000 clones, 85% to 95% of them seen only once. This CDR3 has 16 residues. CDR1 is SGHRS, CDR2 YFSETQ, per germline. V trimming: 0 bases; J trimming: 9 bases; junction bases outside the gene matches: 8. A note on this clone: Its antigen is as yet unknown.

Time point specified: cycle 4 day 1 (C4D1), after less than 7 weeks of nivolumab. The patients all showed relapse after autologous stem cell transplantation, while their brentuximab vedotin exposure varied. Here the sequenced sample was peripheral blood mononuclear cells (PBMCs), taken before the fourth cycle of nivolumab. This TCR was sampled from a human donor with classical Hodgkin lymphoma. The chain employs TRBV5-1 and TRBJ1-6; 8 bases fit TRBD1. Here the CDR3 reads CASSLEGTRGPSPLHF. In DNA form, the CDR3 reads TGCGCCAGCAGCTTGGAAGGGACCAGGGGGCCTTCACCCCTCCACTTT.